This T cell receptor beta chain was captured by sequencing in a study of T cell responses to AZD1222 COVID-19 vaccine. Sequenced by immunoSEQ multiplex PCR; TCRdb stores in-frame clones only, minus some. The sample yields 150,000 to 200,000 clones, over 70% seen once. V was pared by 5 bases and J by 10 bases, with 5 bases of the junction left unmatched. The CDR3 contains 13 residues. Notes on this clone: The antigen is not known.

Regarding the study as a whole: Nearly half of spike-specific TCRs reportedly target variant regions that are unmutated in the B.1.351 and B.1.1.7 variants. The repertoires were collected only after the peak T cell response. In a largely white British group with more females than males, clonal diversity was possibly underestimated.

The specimen was peripheral blood, collected on day 0 of MenACWY control vaccination. The rearrangement links TRBV12-3 or TRBV12-4 to TRBJ1-4; TRBD1 agrees at 9 bases. The sequence was collected from an adult in good health. In DNA, the CDR3 is TGTGCCAGCAGTGACAGGGGGTTACTAAAACTGTTTTTT. This encodes CASSDRGLLKLFF.